The following is a T cell receptor beta chain sequence with its context. Germline V gene sequence: CDR1 SGHDN, CDR2 FVKESK. V dropped 3 bases and J dropped 0; count of bases not matched to a gene: 10. The CDR3 consists of 18 residues. Authors' processing steps: The assay estimated nucleated cells by amplifying reference gene primers. Profiled with immunoSEQ multiplex PCR; TCRdb holds only in-frame clones, not every one. D and trimming were read from the DNA, whereas the V and J calls and clone size are those reported in that table. The data show fewer than 30,000 clones, with around two thirds seen just once and approximately 7% held by the top ten. The data originate from a study of blood T cell repertoires in COVID-19. The overall study: PBMCs, B-cell-depleted T cells, or T cells were the source of the cDNA or gDNA that made up the material.

The chain uses TRBV14 and TRBJ1-1, with 10 nucleotides matching TRBD1. Source material: peripheral blood. This receptor was identified in a man aged 55 to 70 with active or convalescent COVID-19. The CDR3 reads CASSHLTGTGAMNTEAFF. DNA of the CDR3: TGTGCCAGCAGCCATCTTACCGGGACAGGGGCCATGAACACTGAAGCTTTCTTT.